This T cell receptor beta chain derives from a study of T-cell memory formation after mild COVID-19. From 5'RACE with constant-segment primers came TCR alpha and TCR beta cDNA libraries that carried sample barcodes and UMIs. TCRdb ran MiXCR on the 5' RACE reads and lists one entry per CDR3 protein. The table has about 290,000 distinct CDR3 sequences, approximately 15% seen once. Study conclusions and caveats: Contracting CD8+ clones were enriched in EMRA, CD4+ mainly in CM and EM. Pre-infection memory carried some responding clones, suggesting that cross-reactive memory joined.

The CDR3 totals 10 residues. The germline gives CDR1 SGHTA, CDR2 FQGTGA. The ends were cut back, 7 bases at V and 11 bases at J, with 9 bases in the middle. Worth noting for this clonotype: Its cognate antigen is unknown.

This clonotype was obtained from a young man who had mild COVID-19 (a few samples of this study predate the infection). Cell type and time point are not known. The rearrangement joins TRBV7-3 to TRBJ2-1; D call uncertain. Specimen: PBMCs or a T cell subset sorted from them (not recorded which). The chain's CDR3 is CASNPVKQFF. The CDR3 bases are TGTGCCAGCAACCCCGTCAAGCAGTTCTTC. Full variable domain (rest looked up from reference TRBV7-3 and TRBJ2-1): GAGVSQTPSNKVTEKGKYVELRCDPISGHTALYWYRQSLGQGPEFLIYFQGTGAADDSGLPNDRFFAVRPEGSVSTLKIQRTERGDSAVYLCASNPVKQFFGPGTRLTVL.